This T cell receptor (beta chain) was found in a study of cytomegalovirus exposure and HLA in healthy donors. The study, taken as a whole, reports: Confirmation was obtained in vitro that a few CMV-associated chains are specific for CMV antigens. Many donors carried some public TCRs, although rarity characterized most TCR sequences. The study listed roughly 150 cytomegalovirus-associated TCR beta chains.

V was shortened by 0 bases and J by 3 bases, with 13 bases between the two germline ends. CDR1 and CDR2 from the germline V gene are SQVTM and ANQGSEA. This CDR3 spans 15 amino acids. These donors were members of the roughly 120-subject validation cohort, a group separate from the approximately 620-subject first cohort. This clone was seen a few times. The target antigen is unknown. Assay used: immunoSEQ multiplex PCR; TCRdb lists only in-frame clones, some missing. The data show under 200,000 clones, roughly 90% seen once. The gene calls are TRBV29-1 and TRBJ2-3; D might be TRBD2 (7 bases). The receptor comes from a young man in good health and CMV-seropositive. Source material: PBMCs. CDR3 in amino acids: CSVEDLEGGTDTQYF. The DNA for the CDR3 is TGCAGCGTTGAAGATCTCGAGGGGGGGACAGATACGCAGTATTTT.